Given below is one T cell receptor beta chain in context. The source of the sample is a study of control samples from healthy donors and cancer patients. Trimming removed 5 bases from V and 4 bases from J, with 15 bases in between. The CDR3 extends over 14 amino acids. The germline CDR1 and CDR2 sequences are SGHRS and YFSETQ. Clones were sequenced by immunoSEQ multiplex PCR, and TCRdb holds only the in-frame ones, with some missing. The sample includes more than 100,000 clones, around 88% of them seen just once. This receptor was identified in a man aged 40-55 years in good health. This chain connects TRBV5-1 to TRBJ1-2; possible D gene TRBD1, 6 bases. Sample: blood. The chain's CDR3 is CASSPGQYAYGYTF. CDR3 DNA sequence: TGCGCCAGCAGTCCCGGACAGTACGCCTATGGCTACACCTTC. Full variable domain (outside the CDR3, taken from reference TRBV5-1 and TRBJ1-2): KAGVTQTPRYLIKTRGQQVTLSCSPISGHRSVSWYQQTPGQGLQFLFEYFSETQRNKGNFPGRFSGRQFSNSRSEMNVSTLELGDSALYLCASSPGQYAYGYTFGSGTRLTVV.